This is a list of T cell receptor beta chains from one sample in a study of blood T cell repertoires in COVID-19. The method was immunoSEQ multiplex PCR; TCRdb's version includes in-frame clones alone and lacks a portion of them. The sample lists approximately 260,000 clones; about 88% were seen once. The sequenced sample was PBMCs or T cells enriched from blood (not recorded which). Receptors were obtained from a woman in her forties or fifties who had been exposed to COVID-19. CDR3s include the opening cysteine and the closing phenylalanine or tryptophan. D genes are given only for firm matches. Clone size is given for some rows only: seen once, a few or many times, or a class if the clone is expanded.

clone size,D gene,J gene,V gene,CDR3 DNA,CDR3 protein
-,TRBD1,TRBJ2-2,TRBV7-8,TGTGCCAGCAGTCCCAGAGGGGGCGCGAACACCGGGGAGCTGTTTTTT,CASSPRGGANTGELFF
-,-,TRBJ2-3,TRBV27,TGTGCCAGCAGCTTAGGGCGGGTCACAGATACGCAGTATTTT,CASSLGRVTDTQYF
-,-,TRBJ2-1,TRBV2,TGTGCCAGCAGCGCAGGGGCTGAGCAGTTCTTC,CASSAGAEQFF
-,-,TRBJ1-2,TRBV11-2,TGTGCCAGCAGCTTAGGGAGAGGAAACTATGGCTACACCTTC,CASSLGRGNYGYTF
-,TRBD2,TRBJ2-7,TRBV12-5,TGTGCTAGTGGGACGGCGGGGGCCTACGAGCAGTACTTC,CASGTAGAYEQYF
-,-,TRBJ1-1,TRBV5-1,TGCGCCAGCAGCCCGCGGGAAGGAGTGATCACTGAAGCTTTCTTT,CASSPREGVITEAFF
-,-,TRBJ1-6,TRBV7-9,TGTGCCAGCAGCTTAGAGTCTACCAATTCACCCCTCCACTTT,CASSLESTNSPLHF
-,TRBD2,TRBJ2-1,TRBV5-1,TGCGCCAGCAGCGCCGGGACTAGAAACAATGAGCAGTTCTTC,CASSAGTRNNEQFF
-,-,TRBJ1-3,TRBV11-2,TGTGCCAGCAGCTTATCTACGAGCGCCATATATTTT,CASSLSTSAIYF
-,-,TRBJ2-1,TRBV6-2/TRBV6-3,TGTGCCAGCAGTTCAGATCAGGGGCCGTGGGATGAGCAGTTCTTC,CASSSDQGPWDEQFF
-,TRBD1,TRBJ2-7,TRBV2,TGTGCCAGCAGCCCTGCCGGGACAGGGCTGTATGGGCAGTACTTC,CASSPAGTGLYGQYF
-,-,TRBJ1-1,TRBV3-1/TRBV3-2,TGTGCCAGCAGCCCCCTGGGCCTCGAGAACACTGAAGCTTTCTTT,CASSPLGLENTEAFF
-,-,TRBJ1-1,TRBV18,TGTGCCAGCTCACCTGGAAGGGGGATGAACACTGAAGCTTTCTTT,CASSPGRGMNTEAFF
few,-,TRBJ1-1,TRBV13,TGTGCCAGCAGCTTAGCGGGAGGGGAAGCTTTCTTT,CASSLAGGEAFF
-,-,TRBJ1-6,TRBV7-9,TGTGCCAGCAGCTTAGTAGAGAATTCACCCCTCCACTTT,CASSLVENSPLHF